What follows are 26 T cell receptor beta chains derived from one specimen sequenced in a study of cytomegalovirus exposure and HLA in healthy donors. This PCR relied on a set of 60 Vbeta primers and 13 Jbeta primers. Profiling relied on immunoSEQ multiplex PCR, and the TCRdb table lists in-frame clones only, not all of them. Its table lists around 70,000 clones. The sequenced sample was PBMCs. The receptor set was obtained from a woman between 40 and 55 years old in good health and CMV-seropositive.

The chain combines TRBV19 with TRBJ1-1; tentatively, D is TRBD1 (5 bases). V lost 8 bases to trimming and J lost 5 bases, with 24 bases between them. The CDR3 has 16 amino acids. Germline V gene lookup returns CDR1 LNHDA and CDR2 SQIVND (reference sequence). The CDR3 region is CASVGRERGWGTEAFF. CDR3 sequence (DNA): TGTGCCAGTGTAGGGAGGGAGAGGGGATGGGGGACTGAAGCTTTCTTT. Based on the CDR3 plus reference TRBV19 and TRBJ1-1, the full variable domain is DGGITQSPKYLFRKEGQNVTLSCEQNLNHDAMYWYRQDPGQGLRLIYYSQIVNDFQKGDIAEGYSVSREKKESFPLTVTSAQKNPTAFYLCASVGRERGWGTEAFFGQGTRLTVV.

The CDR3 protein is CASSVSTAGPYEQYF. In nucleotides, the CDR3 is TGTGCCAGCAGCGTAAGTACCGCAGGGCCCTACGAGCAGTACTTC. The gene calls are TRBV9 and TRBJ2-7; possibly TRBD1 for D (5 bases). This CDR3 spans 15 amino acids. Germline V gives CDR1 SGDLS, CDR2 YYNGEE. Trimming shortened V by 1 base and J by 2 bases, and 13 bases separated the two germline ends.

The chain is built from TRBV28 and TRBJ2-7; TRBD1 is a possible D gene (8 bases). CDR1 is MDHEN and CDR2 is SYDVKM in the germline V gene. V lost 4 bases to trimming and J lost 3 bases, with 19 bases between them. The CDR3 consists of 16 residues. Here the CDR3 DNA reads TGTGCCAGCAGTTCTGGGGGAGGGACAGGCTACTACGAGCAGTACTTC. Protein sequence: CASSSGGGTGYYEQYF.

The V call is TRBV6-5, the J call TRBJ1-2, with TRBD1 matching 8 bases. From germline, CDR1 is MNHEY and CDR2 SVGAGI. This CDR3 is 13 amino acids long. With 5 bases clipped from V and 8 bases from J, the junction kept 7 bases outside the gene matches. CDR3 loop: CASSGRTGSGYTF. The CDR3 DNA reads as TGTGCCAGCAGTGGACGGACAGGGTCGGGCTACACCTTC.

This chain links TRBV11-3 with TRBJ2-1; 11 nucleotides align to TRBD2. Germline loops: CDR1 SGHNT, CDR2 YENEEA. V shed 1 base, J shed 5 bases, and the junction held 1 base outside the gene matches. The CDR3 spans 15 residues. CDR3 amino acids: CASSLGLAGNNEQFF. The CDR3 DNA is TGTGCCAGCAGCTTAGGACTAGCGGGGAACAATGAGCAGTTCTTC.

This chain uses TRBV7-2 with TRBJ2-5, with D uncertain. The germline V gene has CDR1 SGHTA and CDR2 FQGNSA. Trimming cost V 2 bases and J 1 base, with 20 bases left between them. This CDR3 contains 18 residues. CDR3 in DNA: TGTGCCAGCAGCTTAAGGTTGATGTTAGCCGAGTTCCAAGAGACCCAGTACTTC. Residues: CASSLRLMLAEFQETQYF.

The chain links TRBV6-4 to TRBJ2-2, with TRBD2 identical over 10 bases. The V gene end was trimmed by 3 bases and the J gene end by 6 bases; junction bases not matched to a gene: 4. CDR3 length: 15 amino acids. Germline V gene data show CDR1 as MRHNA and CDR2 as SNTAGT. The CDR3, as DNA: TGTGCCAGCAGTGATGCAGCGGGAGGGGCCGGGGAGCTGTTTTTT. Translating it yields CASSDAAGGAGELFF.

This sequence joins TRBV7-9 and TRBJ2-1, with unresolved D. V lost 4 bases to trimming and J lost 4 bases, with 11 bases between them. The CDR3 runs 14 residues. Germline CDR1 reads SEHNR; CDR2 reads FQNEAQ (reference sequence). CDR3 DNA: TGTGCCAGCAGCTCGACCCCAGGATACAATGAGCAGTTCTTC. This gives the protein CASSSTPGYNEQFF.

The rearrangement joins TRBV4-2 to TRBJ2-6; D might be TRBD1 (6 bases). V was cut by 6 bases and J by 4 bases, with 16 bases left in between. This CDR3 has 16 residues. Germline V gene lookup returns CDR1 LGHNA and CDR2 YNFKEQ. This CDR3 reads CASRAFTGSGANVLTF. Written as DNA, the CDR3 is TGTGCCAGCAGGGCCTTTACAGGGTCAGGGGCCAACGTCCTGACTTTC.

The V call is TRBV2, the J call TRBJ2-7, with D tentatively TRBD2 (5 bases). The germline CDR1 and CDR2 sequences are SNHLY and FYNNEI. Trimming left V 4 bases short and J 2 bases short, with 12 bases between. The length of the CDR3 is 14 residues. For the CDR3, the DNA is TGTGCCAGCAGTGTTAACGGGGTCACCTACGAGCAGTACTTC. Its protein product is CASSVNGVTYEQYF.

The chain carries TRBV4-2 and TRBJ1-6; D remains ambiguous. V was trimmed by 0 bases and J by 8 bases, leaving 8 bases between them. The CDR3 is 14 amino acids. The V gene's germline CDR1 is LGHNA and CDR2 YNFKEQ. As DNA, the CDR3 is TGTGCCAGCAGCCAAGATGGGGAGGATTCACCCCTCCACTTT. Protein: CASSQDGEDSPLHF.

CDR3 in amino acids: CASNGDSGANVLTF. In nucleotides, the CDR3 is TGCGCCAGCAACGGGGACTCTGGGGCCAACGTCCTGACTTTC. This rearrangement joins TRBV5-1 to TRBJ2-6; the D gene is possibly TRBD2 (5 bases). Germline CDR1 reads SGHRS; CDR2 reads YFSETQ. Deletions cut 6 bases from V and 0 bases from J, with 7 bases between. The CDR3 runs to 14 residues.

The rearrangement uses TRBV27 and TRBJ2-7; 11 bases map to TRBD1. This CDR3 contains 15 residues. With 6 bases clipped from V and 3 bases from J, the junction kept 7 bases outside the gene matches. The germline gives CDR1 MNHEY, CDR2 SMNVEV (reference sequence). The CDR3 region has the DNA TGTGCCAGCAGCCTGGACAGGGGGCACCTCTACGAGCAGTACTTC. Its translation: CASSLDRGHLYEQYF.

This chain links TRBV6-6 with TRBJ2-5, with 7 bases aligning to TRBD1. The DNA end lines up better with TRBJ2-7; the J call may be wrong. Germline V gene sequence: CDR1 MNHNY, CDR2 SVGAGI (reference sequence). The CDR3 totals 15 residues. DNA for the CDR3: TGTGCCAGCCTCCTTACCGGGACAGAGAAATACGAGCAGTACTTC. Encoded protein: CASLLTGTEKYEQYF.

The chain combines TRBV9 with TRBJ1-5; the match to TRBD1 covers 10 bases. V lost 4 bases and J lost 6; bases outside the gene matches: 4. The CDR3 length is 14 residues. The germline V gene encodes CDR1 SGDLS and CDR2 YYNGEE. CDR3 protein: CASSTGTGVQPQHF. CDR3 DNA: TGTGCCAGCAGCACCGGGACAGGGGTTCAGCCCCAGCATTTT. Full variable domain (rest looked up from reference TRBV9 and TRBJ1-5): DSGVTQTPKHLITATGQRVTLRCSPRSGDLSVYWYQQSLDQGLQFLIQYYNGEERAKGNILERFSAQQFPDLHSELNLSSLELGDSALYFCASSTGTGVQPQHFGDGTRLSIL.

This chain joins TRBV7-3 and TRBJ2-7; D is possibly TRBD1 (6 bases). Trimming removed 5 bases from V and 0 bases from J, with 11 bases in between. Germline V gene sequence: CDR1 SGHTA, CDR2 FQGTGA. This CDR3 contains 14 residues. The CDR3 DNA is TGTGCCAGCAGCCCAGGGGTGGGCTCCTACGAGCAGTACTTC. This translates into CASSPGVGSYEQYF.

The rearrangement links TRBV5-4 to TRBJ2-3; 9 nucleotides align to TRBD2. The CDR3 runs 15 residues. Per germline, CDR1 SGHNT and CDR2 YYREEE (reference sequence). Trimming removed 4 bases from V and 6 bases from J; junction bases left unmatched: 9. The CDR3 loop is CASSRTAGGADTQYF. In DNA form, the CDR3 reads TGTGCCAGCAGCAGAACCGCGGGGGGGGCGGATACGCAGTATTTT.

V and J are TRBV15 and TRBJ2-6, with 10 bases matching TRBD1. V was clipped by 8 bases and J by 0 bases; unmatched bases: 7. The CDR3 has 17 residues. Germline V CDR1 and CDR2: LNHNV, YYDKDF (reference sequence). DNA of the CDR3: TGTGCCACCGACAGGGGGCGAACCCTCTCTGGGGCCAACGTCCTGACTTTC. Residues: CATDRGRTLSGANVLTF. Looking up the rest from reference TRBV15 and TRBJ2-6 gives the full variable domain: DAMVIQNPRYQVTQFGKPVTLSCSQTLNHNVMYWYQQKSSQAPKLLFHYYDKDFNNEADTPDNFQSRRPNTSFCFLDIRSPGLGDTAMYLCATDRGRTLSGANVLTFGAGSRLTVL.

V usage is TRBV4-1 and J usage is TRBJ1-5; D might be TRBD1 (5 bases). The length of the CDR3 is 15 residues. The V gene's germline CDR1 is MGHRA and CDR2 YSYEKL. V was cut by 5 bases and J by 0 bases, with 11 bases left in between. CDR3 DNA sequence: TGCGCCAGCAGCACGACAGAAGATAGCAATCAGCCCCAGCATTTT. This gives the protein CASSTTEDSNQPQHF.

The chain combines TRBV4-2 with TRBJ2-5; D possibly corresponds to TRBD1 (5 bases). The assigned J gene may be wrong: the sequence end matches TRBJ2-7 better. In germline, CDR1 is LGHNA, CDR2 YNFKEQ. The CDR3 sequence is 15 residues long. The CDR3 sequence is CASSQDYRQTYEQYF. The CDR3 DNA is TGTGCCAGCAGCCAAGACTATCGACAGACCTACGAGCAGTACTTC.

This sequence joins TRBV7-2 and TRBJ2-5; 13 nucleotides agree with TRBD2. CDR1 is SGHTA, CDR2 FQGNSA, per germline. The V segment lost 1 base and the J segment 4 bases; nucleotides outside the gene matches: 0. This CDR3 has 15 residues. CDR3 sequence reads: CASSLGLAGGETQYF. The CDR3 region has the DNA TGTGCCAGCAGCTTAGGACTAGCGGGGGGAGAGACCCAGTACTTC.

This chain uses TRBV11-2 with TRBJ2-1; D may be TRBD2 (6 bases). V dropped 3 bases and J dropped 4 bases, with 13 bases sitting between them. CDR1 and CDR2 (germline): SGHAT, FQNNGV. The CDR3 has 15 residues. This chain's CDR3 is CASSFRLDMYNEQFF. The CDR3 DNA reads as TGTGCCAGCAGCTTCAGACTAGATATGTACAATGAGCAGTTCTTC. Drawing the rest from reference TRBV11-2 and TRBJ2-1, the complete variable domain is EAGVAQSPRYKIIEKRQSVAFWCNPISGHATLYWYQQILGQGPKLLIQFQNNGVVDDSQLPKDRFSAERLKGVDSTLKIQPAKLEDSAVYLCASSFRLDMYNEQFFGPGTRLTVL.

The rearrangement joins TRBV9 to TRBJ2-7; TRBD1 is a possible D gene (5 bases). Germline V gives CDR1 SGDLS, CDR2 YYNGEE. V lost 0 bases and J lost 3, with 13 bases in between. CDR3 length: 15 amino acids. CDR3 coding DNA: TGTGCCAGCAGCGTAGGGGGCAGCGCATACTACGAGCAGTACTTC. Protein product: CASSVGGSAYYEQYF.

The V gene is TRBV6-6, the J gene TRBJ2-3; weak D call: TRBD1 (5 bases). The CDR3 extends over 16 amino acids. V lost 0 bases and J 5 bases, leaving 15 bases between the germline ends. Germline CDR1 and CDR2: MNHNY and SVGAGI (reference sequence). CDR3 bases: TGTGCCAGCAGTTACTCAAGGGGCGGACGAATAGATACGCAGTATTTT. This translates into CASSYSRGGRIDTQYF.

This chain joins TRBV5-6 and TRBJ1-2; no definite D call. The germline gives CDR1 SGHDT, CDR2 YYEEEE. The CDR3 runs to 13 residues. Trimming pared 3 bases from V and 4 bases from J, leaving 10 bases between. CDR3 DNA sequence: TGTGCCAGCAGCTCCCGGAGACTCTATGGCTACACCTTC. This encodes CASSSRRLYGYTF.

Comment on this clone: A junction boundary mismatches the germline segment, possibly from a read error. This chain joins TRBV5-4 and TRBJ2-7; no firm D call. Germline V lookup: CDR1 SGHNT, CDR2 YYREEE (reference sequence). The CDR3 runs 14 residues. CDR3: CASSQKTTSDEQYF. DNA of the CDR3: TGTGCCAGCAGCCAAAAAACAACCTCCGACGAGCAGTACTTC.